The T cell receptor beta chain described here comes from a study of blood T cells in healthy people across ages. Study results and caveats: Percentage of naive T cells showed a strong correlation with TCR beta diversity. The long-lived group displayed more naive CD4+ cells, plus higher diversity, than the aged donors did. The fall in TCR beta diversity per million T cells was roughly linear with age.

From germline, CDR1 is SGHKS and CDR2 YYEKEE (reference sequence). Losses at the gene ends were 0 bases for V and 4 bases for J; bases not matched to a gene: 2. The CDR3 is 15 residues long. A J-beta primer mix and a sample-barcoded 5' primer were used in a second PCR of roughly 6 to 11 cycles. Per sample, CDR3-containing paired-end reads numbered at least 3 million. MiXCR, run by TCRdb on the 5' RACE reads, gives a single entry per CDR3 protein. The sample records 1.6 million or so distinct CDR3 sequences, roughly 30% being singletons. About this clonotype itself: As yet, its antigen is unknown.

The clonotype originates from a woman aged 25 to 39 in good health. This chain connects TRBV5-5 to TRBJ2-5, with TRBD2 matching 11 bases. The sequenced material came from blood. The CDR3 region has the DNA TGTGCCAGCAGCTTGGTTAGCGGGAGGGGAGAGACCCAGTACTTC. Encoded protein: CASSLVSGRGETQYF.